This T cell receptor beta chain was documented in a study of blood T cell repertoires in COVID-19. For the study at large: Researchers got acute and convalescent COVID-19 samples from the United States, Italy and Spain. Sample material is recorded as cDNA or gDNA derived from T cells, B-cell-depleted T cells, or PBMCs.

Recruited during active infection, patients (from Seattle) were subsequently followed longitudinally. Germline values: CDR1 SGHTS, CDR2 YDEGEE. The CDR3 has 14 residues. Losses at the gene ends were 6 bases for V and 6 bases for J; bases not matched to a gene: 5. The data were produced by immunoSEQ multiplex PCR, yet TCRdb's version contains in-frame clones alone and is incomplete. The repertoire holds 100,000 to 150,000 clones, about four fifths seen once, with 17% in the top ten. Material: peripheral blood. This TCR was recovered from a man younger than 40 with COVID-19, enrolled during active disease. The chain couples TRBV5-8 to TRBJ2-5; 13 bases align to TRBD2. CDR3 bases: TGTGCCAGCAACCGGGGACTAGCGGGGAAGACCCAGTACTTC. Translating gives CASNRGLAGKTQYF.